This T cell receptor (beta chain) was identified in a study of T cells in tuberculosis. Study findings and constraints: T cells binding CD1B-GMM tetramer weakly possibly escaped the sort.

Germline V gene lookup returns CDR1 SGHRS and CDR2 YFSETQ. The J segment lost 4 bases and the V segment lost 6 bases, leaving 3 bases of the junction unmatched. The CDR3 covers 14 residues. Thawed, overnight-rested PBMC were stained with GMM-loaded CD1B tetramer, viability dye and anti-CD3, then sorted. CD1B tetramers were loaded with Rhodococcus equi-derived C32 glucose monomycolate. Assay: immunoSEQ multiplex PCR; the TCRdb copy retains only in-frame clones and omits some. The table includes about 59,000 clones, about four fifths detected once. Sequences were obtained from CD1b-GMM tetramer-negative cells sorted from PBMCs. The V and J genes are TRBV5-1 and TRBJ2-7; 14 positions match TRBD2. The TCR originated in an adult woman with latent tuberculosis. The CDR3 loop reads CASTRTSGGYEQYF. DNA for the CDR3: TGCGCCAGCACCCGGACTAGCGGGGGGTACGAGCAGTACTTC.